This entry is about one T cell receptor (beta chain). Its antigen is still unknown. The data belong to a study of cytomegalovirus exposure and HLA in healthy donors. Study-wide context: Some 200 million T cells yielded around 100 million unique TCR beta sequences, as an earlier analysis found.

In germline, CDR1 is SGHDT, CDR2 YYEEEE. V lost 5 bases and J lost 6, with 12 bases in between. The length of the CDR3 is 13 residues. Findings and limits, study-wide: In an earlier analysis, in approximately 630 donors, most V segments appeared productive either ~87% or ~30% of the time. DRB1 showed the most TCR associations and HLA-C the fewest in a later analysis, as rates varied by HLA locus. Some V segments, TRBV6-2 and TRBV6-3 among them, were indistinguishable and were therefore excluded.

The PCR contained 60 Vbeta and 13 Jbeta primers. Clones were sequenced by immunoSEQ multiplex PCR, and TCRdb holds only the in-frame ones, with some missing. Here the sample spans around 85,000 clones, roughly 78% being singletons. This clonotype was sampled from a man aged 30 to 45 in good health and CMV-seronegative. Material for sequencing was PBMCs. The rearrangement links TRBV5-6 to TRBJ1-5; D unresolved. CDR3 in amino acids: CASSRNTGQPQHF. In nucleotides, the CDR3 is TGTGCCAGCAGTCGGAATACGGGTCAGCCCCAGCATTTT.